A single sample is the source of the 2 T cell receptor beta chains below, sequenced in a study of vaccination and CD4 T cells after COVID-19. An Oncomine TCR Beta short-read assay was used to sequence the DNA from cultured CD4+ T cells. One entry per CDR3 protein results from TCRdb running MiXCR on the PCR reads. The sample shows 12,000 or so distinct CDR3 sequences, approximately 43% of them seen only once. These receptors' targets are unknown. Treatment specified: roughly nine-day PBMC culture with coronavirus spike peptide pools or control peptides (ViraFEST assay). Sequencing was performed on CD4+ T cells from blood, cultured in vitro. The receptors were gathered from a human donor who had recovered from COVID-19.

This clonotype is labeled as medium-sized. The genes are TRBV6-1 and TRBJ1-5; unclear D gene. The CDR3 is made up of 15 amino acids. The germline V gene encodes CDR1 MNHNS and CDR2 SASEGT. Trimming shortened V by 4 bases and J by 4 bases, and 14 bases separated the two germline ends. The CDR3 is CASSVAKSRNQPQHF. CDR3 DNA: TGTGCCAGCAGTGTTGCCAAGTCCCGTAATCAGCCCCAGCATTTT.

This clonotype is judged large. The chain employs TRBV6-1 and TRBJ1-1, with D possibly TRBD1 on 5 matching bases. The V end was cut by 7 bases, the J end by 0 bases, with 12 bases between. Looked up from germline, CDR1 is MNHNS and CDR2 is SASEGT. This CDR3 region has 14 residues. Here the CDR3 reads CASIGGYMNTEAFF. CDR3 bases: TGTGCCAGCATTGGGGGGTACATGAACACTGAAGCTTTCTTT.